The 17 T cell receptor beta chains below all came from one sample that was sequenced in a study of blood T cell repertoires in COVID-19. Clones were sequenced by immunoSEQ multiplex PCR, and TCRdb holds only the in-frame ones, with some missing. The profile shows about 260,000 clones, around 90% of them singletons. The sequencing input was peripheral blood. These receptors were collected from a woman aged 40 to 50 with acute or convalescent COVID-19.

The DNA of the CDR3 is TGTGCCAGCAGCTGGAAACGGGGACAGGGGATAGGGGCCAACGTCCTGACTTTC. It codes for CASSWKRGQGIGANVLTF. The rearrangement links TRBV7-8 to TRBJ2-6; TRBD1 agrees at 10 bases. Trimming cost V 4 bases and J 4 bases; bases outside gene matches: 10. Germline loops: CDR1 SGHVS, CDR2 FQNEAQ. The CDR3 has 18 residues. The full variable domain, rest sourced from reference TRBV7-8 and TRBJ2-6, is GAGVSQSPRYKVAKRGQDVALRCDPISGHVSLFWYQQALGQGPEFLTYFQNEAQLDKSGLPSDRFFAERPEGSVSTLKIQRTQQEDSAVYLCASSWKRGQGIGANVLTFGAGSRLTVL.

In this sample, this clone turned up a few times. The genes are TRBV5-1 and TRBJ1-3; the match to TRBD1 covers 8 bases. There are 15 residues in the CDR3. The germline CDR1 and CDR2 sequences are SGHRS and YFSETQ. V was pared by 4 bases and J by 2 bases, with 5 bases of the junction left unmatched. CDR3 coding DNA: TGCGCCAGCAGCGCGACAGGGGAGCCTGGAAACACCATATATTTT. It specifies CASSATGEPGNTIYF.

V gene TRBV5-4 combines with J gene TRBJ2-2, with 12 positions matching TRBD2. There are 19 residues in the CDR3. The V gene end was trimmed by 4 bases and the J gene end by 5 bases; junction bases not matched to a gene: 15. The germline CDR1 and CDR2 sequences are SGHNT and YYREEE (reference sequence). The CDR3 region is CASSPRPTSGGGRTGELFF. CDR3 nucleotide sequence: TGTGCCAGCAGCCCCCGTCCGACTAGCGGGGGCGGGAGGACCGGGGAGCTGTTTTTT.

The chain has TRBV5-4 and TRBJ1-2; D is unresolved. V dropped 0 bases and J dropped 6 bases, with 9 bases sitting between them. Germline CDR1 is SGHNT and CDR2 is YYREEE (reference sequence). The CDR3 is made up of 13 amino acids. The DNA of the CDR3 is TGTGCCAGCAGCTTGGGCAGTATTAATGGCTACACCTTC. This encodes CASSLGSINGYTF.

V and J are TRBV9 and TRBJ2-3; 10 bases are shared with TRBD2. Trimming took 0 bases from V and 4 from J; bases not matched to a gene: 8. The CDR3 length is 17 residues. Germline CDR1 reads SGDLS; CDR2 reads YYNGEE. The CDR3 is CASSVGVSGGFADTQYF. CDR3 nucleotide sequence: TGTGCCAGCAGCGTAGGGGTTAGCGGGGGGTTCGCAGATACGCAGTATTTT.

This clone appeared once. The rearrangement joins TRBV6-5 to TRBJ1-4; D is possibly TRBD1 (5 bases). This CDR3 contains 15 residues. Between the trimmed V and J ends, which lost 6 bases and 0 bases, there was a span of 11 bases. Germline assignment: CDR1 MNHEY and CDR2 SVGAGI. For the CDR3, the DNA is TGTGCCAGCAGCCCGGGGGATGCAACTAATGAAAAACTGTTTTTT. As protein: CASSPGDATNEKLFF.

The sample holds a few counts of this clone. This chain connects TRBV2 to TRBJ2-1; D is undetermined. The ends were cut back, 1 base at V and 10 bases at J, with 14 bases in the middle. The CDR3 contains 14 residues. CDR1 is SNHLY and CDR2 is FYNNEI in the germline V gene. CDR3 bases: TGTGCCAGCAGTGAAGTTCAGGTTTCGAAGGAGCAGTTCTTC. It encodes CASSEVQVSKEQFF.

The V and J genes are TRBV7-2 and TRBJ2-3, with D possibly being TRBD2 (6 bases). The CDR3 is made up of 16 amino acids. Germline V gene lookup returns CDR1 SGHTA and CDR2 FQGNSA. V lost 3 bases, J lost 0 bases, and 13 bases lay in between. The CDR3 DNA follows: TGTGCCAGCAGCTTGATGCGGGGCCCAAGCACAGATACGCAGTATTTT. This sequence encodes CASSLMRGPSTDTQYF. Filled out from reference TRBV7-2 and TRBJ2-3, the complete variable domain reads GAGVSQSPSNKVTEKGKDVELRCDPISGHTALYWYRQSLGQGLEFLIYFQGNSAPDKSGLPSDRFSAERTGGSVSTLTIQRTQQEDSAVYLCASSLMRGPSTDTQYFGPGTRLTVL.

V is TRBV24-1 and J is TRBJ1-2; D is unclear. Deletions cut 4 bases from V and 8 bases from J, with 10 bases between. The V gene's germline CDR1 is KGHDR and CDR2 SFDVKD. The CDR3 totals 12 residues. The CDR3 coding sequence is TGTGCCACCAGTGACCCCATTGAGGGCTACACCTTC. It is translated as CATSDPIEGYTF.

This clone was seen at least ten times. The rearrangement joins TRBV6-6 to TRBJ2-1, with 11 bases fitting TRBD2. The CDR3 consists of 16 residues. V was pared by 5 bases and J by 5 bases, with 8 bases of the junction left unmatched. The germline V gene has CDR1 MNHNY and CDR2 SVGAGI (reference sequence). The CDR3 region has the DNA TGTGCCAGCAGTGCCCCTAGCGGGGGGCACCACAATGAGCAGTTCTTC. Translated, it gives CASSAPSGGHHNEQFF.

The V call is TRBV15, the J call TRBJ2-7; a possible D gene is TRBD2 (5 bases). This CDR3 comprises 15 residues. V was trimmed by 1 base and J by 6 bases, leaving 16 bases between them. Germline V CDR1 and CDR2: LNHNV, YYDKDF (reference sequence). The CDR3 DNA sequence: TGTGCCACCAGCAGAGTTAATCGGGGAGCGGTCGAGCAGTACGTC. Translation: CATSRVNRGAVEQYV.

This clone was seen a handful of times. The chain combines TRBV7-2 with TRBJ1-2; 7 bases fit TRBD1. The germline gives CDR1 SGHTA, CDR2 FQGNSA. Trimming took 3 bases from V and 3 from J; bases not matched to a gene: 7. CDR3 length equals 15 residues. The CDR3 nucleotides read TGTGCCAGCAGCTTGAGCGAGGGGGCCTACTATGGCTACACCTTC. Amino acids: CASSLSEGAYYGYTF.

The V gene is TRBV19, the J gene TRBJ1-3, with 8 bases identical to TRBD1. Germline lookup yields CDR1 LNHDA and CDR2 SQIVND (reference sequence). CDR3 length: 16 amino acids. V gave up 6 bases and J gave up 0 bases; unmatched junction bases: 7. The CDR3 bases are TGTGCCAGTAGGAGACAGGGGACGATCTCTGGAAACACCATATATTTT. This codes for CASRRQGTISGNTIYF.

In this sample, this clone turned up once. The rearrangement links TRBV10-3 to TRBJ1-2, with 9 bases that match TRBD1. CDR1 is ENHRY and CDR2 is SYGVKD in the germline V gene. With V trimmed by 7 bases and J by 5 bases, 5 bases remained unmatched. The CDR3 sequence is 13 residues long. The CDR3 sequence is CAITDRGIYGYTF. As DNA, the CDR3 is TGTGCCATCACCGACAGGGGGATATATGGCTACACCTTC.

The chain uses TRBV29-1 and TRBJ1-2; TRBD1 agrees at 7 bases. Germline lookup yields CDR1 SQVTM and CDR2 ANQGSEA. This CDR3 spans 14 amino acids. The V segment lost 1 base and the J segment 9 bases; nucleotides outside the gene matches: 11. CDR3 loop: CSVEGTGRAMSYTF. The CDR3 bases are TGCAGCGTTGAAGGGACAGGACGCGCCATGAGCTACACCTTC.

The chain recombines TRBV28 with TRBJ1-1, with D perhaps matching TRBD1 (5 bases). Per germline, CDR1 MDHEN and CDR2 SYDVKM. Trimming removed 10 bases at V and 10 bases at J, with 22 bases between. This CDR3 has 13 amino acids. CDR3 bases: TGTGCCACCTCGGGAGGGGCCCTCGAGGGAGCTTTCTTT. It codes for CATSGGALEGAFF.

The chain recombines TRBV5-6 with TRBJ2-1, with TRBD2 as a possible D gene (5 bases). The germline gives CDR1 SGHDT, CDR2 YYEEEE. Trimming took 2 bases from V and 5 from J, leaving 20 bases between them. CDR3 length equals 17 residues. This CDR3 is CASSLPLEDWINNEQFF. The CDR3 bases are TGTGCCAGCAGCTTACCGCTCGAGGACTGGATTAACAATGAGCAGTTCTTC.